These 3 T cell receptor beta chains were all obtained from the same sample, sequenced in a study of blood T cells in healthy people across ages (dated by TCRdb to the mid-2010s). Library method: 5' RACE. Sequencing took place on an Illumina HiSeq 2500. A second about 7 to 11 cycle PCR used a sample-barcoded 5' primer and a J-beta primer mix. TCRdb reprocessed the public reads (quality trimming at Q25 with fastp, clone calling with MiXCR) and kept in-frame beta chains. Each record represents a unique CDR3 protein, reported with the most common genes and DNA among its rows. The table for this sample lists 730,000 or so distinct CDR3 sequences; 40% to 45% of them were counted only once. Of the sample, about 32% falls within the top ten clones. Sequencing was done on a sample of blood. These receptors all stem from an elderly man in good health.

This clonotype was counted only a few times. The CDR3, as DNA: TGTGCCAGCAGCTGGGACAGGGTTCGCGAGCAGTACTTC. Encoded protein: CASSWDRVREQYF. J is TRBJ2-7 and V is TRBV7-2; 9 nucleotides agree with TRBD1. J was trimmed by 6 bases and V by 4 bases; bases with no gene match: 4. The CDR3 is 13 amino acids. Germline-derived CDR1 and CDR2 are SGHTA and FQGNSA. Full variable domain (rest looked up from reference TRBV7-2 and TRBJ2-7): GAGVSQSPSNKVTEKGKDVELRCDPISGHTALYWYRQSLGQGLEFLIYFQGNSAPDKSGLPSDRFSAERTGGSVSTLTIQRTQQEDSAVYLCASSWDRVREQYFGPGTRLTVT.

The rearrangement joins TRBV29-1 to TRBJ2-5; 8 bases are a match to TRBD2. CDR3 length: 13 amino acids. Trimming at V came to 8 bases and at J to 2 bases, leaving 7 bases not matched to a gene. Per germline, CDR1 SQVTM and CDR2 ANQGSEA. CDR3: CSHREGSQETQYF. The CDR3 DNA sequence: TGCAGCCACCGGGAGGGGTCGCAAGAGACCCAGTACTTC. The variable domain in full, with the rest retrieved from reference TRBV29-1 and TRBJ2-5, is SAVISQKPSRDICQRGTSLTIQCQVDSQVTMMFWYRQQPGQSLTLIATANQGSEATYESGFVIDKFPISRPNLTFSTLTVSNMSPEDSSIYLCSHREGSQETQYFGPGTRLLVL.

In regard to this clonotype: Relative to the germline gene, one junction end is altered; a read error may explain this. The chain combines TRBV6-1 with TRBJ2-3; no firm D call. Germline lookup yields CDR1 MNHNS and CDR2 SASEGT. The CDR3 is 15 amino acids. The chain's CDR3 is CASSPLAESTDAQYF. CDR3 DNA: TGTGCCAGCAGTCCCTTGGCGGAGAGCACAGATGCGCAGTATTTT.